Below, 25 T cell receptor beta chains from the same sample are listed, as sequenced in a study of control samples from healthy donors and cancer patients. TCRdb keeps only in-frame clones here, not all; method: immunoSEQ multiplex PCR. This table holds about 50,000 clones, around nine tenths found once. The sequencing sample was made of PBMCs. The receptors derive from a man aged 50-60 years with head and neck cancer.

The CDR3 DNA is TGTGCCAGCAGCCAAGATTTAGGAACGGGGGGCATCAAGACCCAGTACTTC. Translation gives CASSQDLGTGGIKTQYF. V and J are TRBV3-1 (or the pseudogene TRBV3-2) and TRBJ2-5, with a weak D call TRBD2 (7 bases). The CDR3 is 17 residues long. In germline, CDR1 is LGHDT, CDR2 YNNKEL (reference sequence). The ends were cut back, 0 bases at V and 6 bases at J, with 20 bases in the middle.

The genes are TRBV19 and TRBJ2-7; a possible D gene is TRBD1 (5 bases). Germline V gene sequence: CDR1 LNHDA, CDR2 SQIVND (reference sequence). CDR3 length: 14 residues. The germline V and J ends were trimmed by 3 bases and 2 bases, with 11 bases remaining between them. The CDR3 bases are TGTGCCAGTAGTATTGGCAGGGCCGCCTACGAGCAGTACTTC. Translating it yields CASSIGRAAYEQYF.

This chain uses TRBV14 with TRBJ1-4; D gene uncertain. The V gene's germline CDR1 is SGHDN and CDR2 FVKESK. The germline V and J ends were trimmed by 3 bases and 0 bases, with 14 bases remaining between them. This CDR3 spans 17 amino acids. The CDR3 DNA follows: TGTGCCAGCAGCCAGCAGACGGGATTTGCAACTAATGAAAAACTGTTTTTT. Protein product: CASSQQTGFATNEKLFF.

The chain has TRBV10-3 and TRBJ1-5; 7 nucleotides match TRBD1. The junction had 4 bases not matched to a gene; V was cut back by 2 bases and J by 3 bases. The CDR3 is 15 amino acids. Germline V gives CDR1 ENHRY, CDR2 SYGVKD. CDR3 nucleotides: TGTGCCATCAGTGAGCAGGGGGGAATCAATCAGCCCCAGCATTTT. Residues: CAISEQGGINQPQHF.

The chain recombines TRBV6-2 or TRBV6-3 with TRBJ2-7; 8 bases agree with TRBD1. The V gene's germline CDR1 is MNHEY and CDR2 SVGEGT. The CDR3 contains 17 residues. After removal of 1 base from V and 0 bases from J, the junction contained 8 bases not matched to a gene. The DNA for the CDR3 is TGTGCCAGCAGTTACTGGCCCCGGGACAGGCTCTCCTACGAGCAGTACTTC. Translated: CASSYWPRDRLSYEQYF.

V usage is TRBV28 and J usage is TRBJ2-3; 11 bases are a match to TRBD2. This CDR3 comprises 16 residues. The J segment lost 0 bases and the V segment lost 8 bases, leaving 7 bases of the junction unmatched. Per the germline V gene, CDR1 is MDHEN and CDR2 is SYDVKM. CDR3 sequence: CASGRLAGTSTDTQYF. The CDR3 DNA sequence: TGTGCCAGCGGTAGACTAGCGGGGACTAGCACAGATACGCAGTATTTT.

The CDR3 DNA follows: TGTGCCAGCAGCTTAGAGATCGGTAGGCCCCAGCATTTT. Translated: CASSLEIGRPQHF. This chain uses TRBV7-2 with TRBJ1-5; D not resolved. Germline V CDR1 and CDR2: SGHTA, FQGNSA. The CDR3 consists of 13 residues. V was cut by 1 base and J by 9 bases, with 10 bases left in between. Full variable domain (missing parts from reference TRBV7-2 and TRBJ1-5): GAGVSQSPSNKVTEKGKDVELRCDPISGHTALYWYRQSLGQGLEFLIYFQGNSAPDKSGLPSDRFSAERTGGSVSTLTIQRTQQEDSAVYLCASSLEIGRPQHFGDGTRLSIL.

This chain joins TRBV28 and TRBJ2-3; TRBD1 is a possible D gene (6 bases). Trimming removed 6 bases at V and 4 bases at J, with 23 bases between. CDR1 and CDR2 (germline): MDHEN, SYDVKM. The CDR3 consists of 17 residues. In DNA form, the CDR3 reads TGTGCCAGCAGGGACCGTGGGACAACCCCGTTGGCAGATACGCAGTATTTT. Protein sequence: CASRDRGTTPLADTQYF.

This clone was observed a handful of times. The chain uses TRBV19 and TRBJ2-3; TRBD2 might be the D (5 bases). This CDR3 is 14 amino acids long. The germline V gene has CDR1 LNHDA and CDR2 SQIVND (reference sequence). The V gene lost 0 bases and the J gene lost 3 bases, with 7 bases spanning the gap. The CDR3 reads CASSIDTRTDTQYF. DNA for the CDR3: TGTGCCAGTAGTATAGATACTAGAACAGATACGCAGTATTTT. Drawing the rest from reference TRBV19 and TRBJ2-3, the complete variable domain is DGGITQSPKYLFRKEGQNVTLSCEQNLNHDAMYWYRQDPGQGLRLIYYSQIVNDFQKGDIAEGYSVSREKKESFPLTVTSAQKNPTAFYLCASSIDTRTDTQYFGPGTRLTVL.

V usage is TRBV5-1 and J usage is TRBJ2-5; D might be TRBD2 (6 bases). V dropped 4 bases and J dropped 2 bases, with 15 bases sitting between them. CDR3 size: 15 residues. The V gene's germline CDR1 is SGHRS and CDR2 YFSETQ. This CDR3 reads CASSPGMGTQETQYF. Here the CDR3 DNA reads TGCGCCAGCAGCCCAGGAATGGGGACTCAAGAGACCCAGTACTTC.

The chain has TRBV29-1 and TRBJ1-1; D call uncertain. The CDR3 has 13 amino acids. Trimming shortened V by 0 bases and J by 3 bases, and 8 bases separated the two germline ends. Germline V gives CDR1 SQVTM, CDR2 ANQGSEA. CDR3 bases: TGCAGCGTTGAAGACGGCGGGGACACTGAAGCTTTCTTT. Amino acids: CSVEDGGDTEAFF.

Comment on this clone: An end of the junction differs from the germline gene, which may be a read error. The same CDR3 also results from other DNA sequences found in this sample. This chain uses TRBV9 with TRBJ2-7, with unresolved D. The CDR3 sequence is 15 residues long. CDR1 and CDR2 (germline): SGDLS, YYNGEE. The CDR3 loop reads CASSVAATIGGEQYF. The CDR3 DNA reads TGTGCCAGCAGCGTAGCGGCGACGATCGGTGGCGAGCAGTATTTC.

The chain is built from TRBV28 and TRBJ1-5; D gene uncertain. The CDR3 consists of 16 residues. Per germline, CDR1 MDHEN and CDR2 SYDVKM. The V gene lost 5 bases and the J gene lost 5 bases, with 19 bases spanning the gap. The DNA for the CDR3 is TGTGCCAGCAGTATACCTGTGGGAGGGCCCGATCAGCCCCAGCATTTT. As protein: CASSIPVGGPDQPQHF.

The chain links TRBV3-1 (or the pseudogene TRBV3-2) to TRBJ2-7, with 13 bases fitting TRBD2. There are 16 residues in the CDR3. From germline, CDR1 is LGHDT and CDR2 YNNKEL (reference sequence). The J segment lost 2 bases and the V segment lost 4 bases, leaving 5 bases of the junction unmatched. This chain's CDR3 is CASSLGLAGATYEQYF. In nucleotides, the CDR3 is TGTGCCAGCAGCCTTGGACTAGCGGGAGCAACCTACGAGCAGTACTTC.

The rearrangement links TRBV25-1 to TRBJ1-1; 11 positions match TRBD1. The CDR3 sequence is 13 residues long. Germline CDR1 is MGHDK and CDR2 is SYGVNS. The V gene end was trimmed by 6 bases and the J gene end by 5 bases; junction bases not matched to a gene: 2. The CDR3 region has the DNA TGTGCCAGCAGGGGACAGGGGGGAACTGAAGCTTTCTTT. Encoded protein: CASRGQGGTEAFF.

The chain recombines TRBV13 with TRBJ2-5; no firm D call. V lost 6 bases, J lost 3 bases, and 5 bases lay in between. The V gene's germline CDR1 is PRHDT and CDR2 FYEKMQ (reference sequence). This CDR3 contains 11 residues. CDR3 sequence: CASSPKETQYF. CDR3 DNA: TGTGCCAGCAGTCCGAAAGAGACCCAGTACTTC.

The chain employs TRBV28 and TRBJ1-4; D not resolved. Germline values: CDR1 MDHEN, CDR2 SYDVKM. The CDR3 length is 12 residues. Between the trimmed V and J ends, which lost 6 bases and 8 bases, there was a span of 10 bases. CDR3 DNA: TGTGCCAGCAGCCAAGCTGGGGAAAAACTGTTTTTT. Translation gives CASSQAGEKLFF.

This chain connects TRBV6-6 to TRBJ2-3; unclear D gene. Germline V gene sequence: CDR1 MNHNY, CDR2 SVGAGI (reference sequence). Between the trimmed V and J ends, which lost 4 bases and 2 bases, there was a span of 13 bases. The CDR3 is made up of 15 amino acids. The CDR3 is CASSFLGRVTDTQYF. CDR3 DNA sequence: TGTGCCAGCAGTTTCCTAGGACGGGTCACAGATACGCAGTATTTT.

V and J are TRBV11-3 and TRBJ2-2; possible D gene TRBD1, 5 bases. The germline V and J ends were trimmed by 5 bases and 3 bases, with 16 bases remaining between them. The CDR3 contains 16 residues. Per germline, CDR1 SGHNT and CDR2 YENEEA. The CDR3 nucleotides are TGTGCCAGCAGCGCAGAGGCAGGGCTAGACACCGGGGAGCTGTTTTTT. Translating it yields CASSAEAGLDTGELFF.

The chain uses TRBV27 and TRBJ2-2, with a possible D match to TRBD1 (5 bases). Germline V gene sequence: CDR1 MNHEY, CDR2 SMNVEV (reference sequence). The CDR3 spans 18 residues. V was cut by 6 bases and J by 0 bases, with 20 bases left in between. The CDR3: CASSTPPGSGPNTGELFF. Written as DNA, the CDR3 is TGTGCCAGCAGCACCCCTCCAGGGTCGGGCCCGAACACCGGGGAGCTGTTTTTT.

J is TRBJ2-4 and V is TRBV19, with 8 bases that match TRBD1. The germline V gene encodes CDR1 LNHDA and CDR2 SQIVND (reference sequence). CDR3 length: 15 residues. Germline trimming cut 5 bases from V and 6 bases from J; bases unmatched to any gene: 9. CDR3 loop: CASSPRRGRGNIQYF. Written as DNA, the CDR3 is TGTGCCAGTAGTCCCCGCAGGGGGCGGGGAAACATTCAGTACTTC. The variable domain in full, completed from reference TRBV19 and TRBJ2-4, reads DGGITQSPKYLFRKEGQNVTLSCEQNLNHDAMYWYRQDPGQGLRLIYYSQIVNDFQKGDIAEGYSVSREKKESFPLTVTSAQKNPTAFYLCASSPRRGRGNIQYFGAGTRLSVL.

This chain joins TRBV4-3 and TRBJ2-1; 9 bases fit TRBD2. V shed 2 bases and J 1 base; nucleotides not matched to a gene: 15. CDR3 size: 20 residues. In germline, CDR1 is LGHNA, CDR2 YSLEER. CDR3 nucleotide sequence: TGCGCCAGCAGCCAAAGACCCCCTTGGCGGGGGGGCCTGTCCTACAATGAGCAGTTCTTC. This sequence encodes CASSQRPPWRGGLSYNEQFF.

This rearrangement joins TRBV3-1 (or the pseudogene TRBV3-2) to TRBJ2-3; D is possibly TRBD2 (5 bases). This CDR3 has 16 amino acids. Deletions cut 4 bases from V and 3 bases from J, with 17 bases between. From germline, CDR1 is LGHDT and CDR2 YNNKEL (reference sequence). CDR3 nucleotides: TGTGCCAGCAGCCCCTTCACACAGCCGGGGACAGATACGCAGTATTTT. This encodes CASSPFTQPGTDTQYF.

The CDR3 reads CASSYVDEQYF. The CDR3 DNA reads as TGTGCCAGCAGTTACGTGGACGAGCAGTACTTC. The chain links TRBV6-2 or TRBV6-3 to TRBJ2-7; no definite D call. The CDR3 is made up of 11 amino acids. Germline V gene data show CDR1 as MNHEY and CDR2 as SVGEGT. V lost 2 bases to trimming and J lost 5 bases, with 4 bases between them.

The chain is built from TRBV4-2 and TRBJ2-1; 8 bases map to TRBD2. V was clipped by 0 bases and J by 3 bases; unmatched bases: 16. The CDR3 totals 20 residues. Per germline, CDR1 LGHNA and CDR2 YNFKEQ. The CDR3 region has the DNA TGTGCCAGCAGCCAAGAGGTCAGCGGGGGCATAACCCTTTACTACAATGAGCAGTTCTTC. Protein sequence: CASSQEVSGGITLYYNEQFF.